A single sample is the source of the 11 T cell receptor beta chains below, sequenced in a study of blood T cell repertoires in COVID-19. Profiled with immunoSEQ multiplex PCR; TCRdb holds only in-frame clones, not every one. Altogether more than 300,000 clones are present, 70% to 90% being singletons, with the ten largest covering 8.5% to 12%. Sequenced sample: PBMCs or T cells enriched from blood (not recorded which). The receptor source for this set is a woman aged 18-29 years who had recovered from COVID-19.

The chain combines TRBV28 with TRBJ2-7; D not certain. Germline V gene sequence: CDR1 MDHEN, CDR2 SYDVKM. CDR3 length equals 13 residues. The V end lost 5 bases, the J end lost 1 base, and 9 bases lay between the germline ends. The CDR3 DNA is TGTGCCAGCAGTGTCTCGGGTTCCTACGAGCAGTACTTC. Residues: CASSVSGSYEQYF.

The chain is built from TRBV5-1 and TRBJ1-2; no definite D call. V dropped 4 bases and J dropped 5 bases, with 12 bases sitting between them. The length of the CDR3 is 13 residues. Germline V gene lookup returns CDR1 SGHRS and CDR2 YFSETQ. In DNA form, the CDR3 reads TGCGCCAGCAGCCTCGAGAGGGAATATGGCTACACCTTC. This gives the protein CASSLEREYGYTF.

The chain is built from TRBV29-1 and TRBJ1-1; D is perhaps TRBD1 (6 bases). CDR3 length: 12 residues. With 7 bases removed from V and 1 base from J, the gap between germline ends came to 10 bases. From germline, CDR1 is SQVTM and CDR2 ANQGSEA. CDR3 sequence reads: CSARTENTEAFF. CDR3 nucleotide sequence: TGCAGCGCTCGGACAGAGAACACTGAAGCTTTCTTT.

This chain connects TRBV2 to TRBJ2-7; TRBD2 aligns across 13 bases. This CDR3 has 16 amino acids. J lost 2 bases, V lost 4 bases, and 5 bases had no gene match. CDR1 is SNHLY and CDR2 is FYNNEI in the germline V gene. CDR3 amino acids: CASSAPGLAGTYEQYF. DNA for the CDR3: TGTGCCAGCAGTGCCCCGGGACTAGCGGGGACCTACGAGCAGTACTTC.

The CDR3 DNA reads TGTGCCAGTAGGTTCTCCGGGACAGGGTCCTATGGCTACACCTTC. Its translation is CASRFSGTGSYGYTF. The chain employs TRBV19 and TRBJ1-2, with 9 bases that match TRBD1. J gave up 4 bases and V 6 bases, and 9 bases lay outside the gene matches. The germline V gene encodes CDR1 LNHDA and CDR2 SQIVND (reference sequence). This CDR3 has 15 residues.

CDR3 loop: CASIPESPLHF. In DNA, the CDR3 is TGCGCCAGCATACCGGAGTCACCCCTCCACTTT. V is TRBV10-1 and J is TRBJ1-6; D not resolved. V was clipped by 7 bases and J by 10 bases, with 8 bases between them. The CDR3 covers 11 residues. CDR1 and CDR2 (germline): WNHNN, SYGVQD (reference sequence).

The rearrangement joins TRBV9 to TRBJ2-6, with D maybe TRBD1 (6 bases). Looked up from germline, CDR1 is SGDLS and CDR2 is YYNGEE. This CDR3 has 19 amino acids. V was trimmed by 5 bases and J by 0 bases, leaving 21 bases between them. This CDR3 reads CASRPRTVGLLSGANVLTF. In DNA form, the CDR3 reads TGTGCCAGCAGACCTCGGACAGTGGGCCTTCTCTCTGGGGCCAACGTCCTGACTTTC.

V gene TRBV30 combines with J gene TRBJ1-6; 9 bases map to TRBD1. Germline assignment: CDR1 GTSNPN and CDR2 SVGIG (reference sequence). The CDR3 runs to 14 residues. V lost 8 bases and J lost 8; bases outside the gene matches: 10. The CDR3 here is CARERGQGDSPLHF. CDR3 bases: TGTGCCAGGGAAAGGGGACAGGGCGATTCACCCCTCCACTTT.

The CDR3 region is CASTASGRPYEQYF. Here the CDR3 DNA reads TGTGCCAGCACGGCGAGCGGGAGGCCTTACGAGCAGTACTTC. The J gene is TRBJ2-7, the V gene TRBV6-1; 9 nucleotides match TRBD2. CDR1 MNHNS and CDR2 SASEGT come from the germline V gene. Trimming removed 7 bases from V and 4 bases from J; junction bases left unmatched: 8. The CDR3 contains 14 residues.

V gene TRBV7-9 combines with J gene TRBJ1-6; 7 nucleotides match TRBD1. The CDR3 covers 16 residues. V lost 0 bases to trimming and J lost 6 bases; unmatched junction nucleotides: 5. CDR1 is SEHNR, CDR2 FQNEAQ, per germline (reference sequence). The CDR3 spells CASSLAEGAGNSPLHF. The CDR3, as DNA: TGTGCCAGCAGCTTAGCGGAGGGGGCGGGTAATTCACCCCTCCACTTT.

The sample holds a few counts of this clone. The gene calls are TRBV28 and TRBJ2-1; TRBD2 agrees at 7 bases. The junction had 6 bases not matched to a gene; V was cut back by 7 bases and J by 3 bases. Germline CDR1 reads MDHEN; CDR2 reads SYDVKM. This CDR3 has 14 amino acids. This CDR3 is CASIAGGVYNEQFF. CDR3 DNA: TGTGCCAGCATAGCGGGTGGGGTCTACAATGAGCAGTTCTTC.